Reported below is one T cell receptor beta chain. This sample is part of a study of blood T cell repertoires in COVID-19. Trimming removed 8 bases from V and 2 bases from J, with 10 bases in between. This CDR3 has 13 residues. Germline CDR1 is WSHSY and CDR2 is SAAADI. Sequencing used immunoSEQ multiplex PCR; TCRdb keeps in-frame clones, though not all of them. This sample has 350,000 to 550,000 clones, with 75% to 90% found just once. Researchers sorted participants into cohorts using their self-reported clinical history. V is TRBV10-2 and J is TRBJ1-3; D is unclear. The TCR comes from a man aged 25-40 years who had recovered from COVID-19. The sample was PBMCs or T cells enriched from blood (not recorded which). CDR3 sequence (DNA): TGCGCCAGCCGGCGGGAAGCTGGAAACACCATATATTTT. It specifies CASRREAGNTIYF.